The present T cell receptor beta chain was sequenced within a study of blood T cell repertoires in COVID-19. Looking at the study overall: Both acute and convalescent COVID-19 samples were obtained from the United States, Italy and Spain.

Under the authors' procedure: Cell counts per sample came from amplifying reference gene primers. Sequencing was performed with immunoSEQ multiplex PCR; in TCRdb, only in-frame clones are kept and a portion is missing. The V and J calls and clone size are taken from that table; D and trimming were inferred from the DNA. The table includes 200,000 or so clones, about nine tenths detected once. It was during active infection that Seattle patients were enrolled and then longitudinally followed. CDR3 length equals 14 residues. Trimming at V came to 4 bases and at J to 4 bases, leaving 6 bases not matched to a gene. CDR1 is MNHEY and CDR2 is SMNVEV in the germline V gene (reference sequence).

Material: peripheral blood. The V gene is TRBV27, the J gene TRBJ1-1; 7 positions match TRBD1. This receptor was taken from a man aged 25 to 40 with COVID-19, enrolled during active disease. In nucleotides, the CDR3 is TGTGCCAGCAGTTCAACGACAGGGATCACTGAAGCTTTCTTT. This codes for CASSSTTGITEAFF.